One and the same sample provided the 23 T cell receptor beta chains below, sequenced in a study of cytomegalovirus exposure and HLA in healthy donors. Use of 60 Vbeta and 13 Jbeta primers characterized the PCR. The assay was immunoSEQ multiplex PCR, and TCRdb's table has in-frame clones only and misses some. Seen here are 100,000 to 150,000 clones, approximately 80% observed once, and the top ten hold 3.4%. The specimen sequenced was PBMCs. These receptors came from a man between 25 and 39 years old in good health and CMV-seronegative.

The chain joins TRBV27 to TRBJ2-5; 12 bases align to TRBD1. Germline V CDR1 and CDR2: MNHEY, SMNVEV (reference sequence). J gave up 3 bases and V 5 bases, and 7 bases lay outside the gene matches. The CDR3 spans 16 residues. The CDR3 spells CASSSGTGGREETQYF. CDR3 nucleotide sequence: TGTGCCAGCAGTAGCGGGACAGGGGGCCGGGAAGAGACCCAGTACTTC.

The V call is TRBV19, the J call TRBJ2-7; no reliable D call. The CDR3 is 13 amino acids. Per the germline V gene, CDR1 is LNHDA and CDR2 is SQIVND (reference sequence). Trimming pared 1 base from V and 1 base from J, leaving 5 bases between. The CDR3, as DNA: TGTGCCAGTAGTATAGGACTTTCCTACGAGCAGTACTTC. Translated, it gives CASSIGLSYEQYF. Drawing the rest from reference TRBV19 and TRBJ2-7, the complete variable domain is DGGITQSPKYLFRKEGQNVTLSCEQNLNHDAMYWYRQDPGQGLRLIYYSQIVNDFQKGDIAEGYSVSREKKESFPLTVTSAQKNPTAFYLCASSIGLSYEQYFGPGTRLTVT.

V usage is TRBV7-9 and J usage is TRBJ2-1, with D possibly being TRBD2 (6 bases). V shed 1 base and J shed 6 bases, with 13 bases lying between them. CDR1 is SEHNR, CDR2 FQNEAQ, per germline (reference sequence). The CDR3 is 15 amino acids. In DNA form, the CDR3 reads TGTGCCAGCAGCTTAGTCCGGGACGGGGGCAATGAGCAGTTCTTC. Amino acids: CASSLVRDGGNEQFF.

This chain uses TRBV27 with TRBJ2-5, with D tentatively TRBD2 (5 bases). Germline assignment: CDR1 MNHEY and CDR2 SMNVEV (reference sequence). The CDR3 totals 13 residues. V was clipped by 2 bases and J by 5 bases, with 9 bases between them. This CDR3 reads CASSLGLQETQYF. DNA of the CDR3: TGTGCCAGCAGTTTAGGACTTCAGGAGACCCAGTACTTC.

This rearrangement joins TRBV6-5 to TRBJ2-7, with D possibly being TRBD2 (5 bases). Germline values: CDR1 MNHEY, CDR2 SVGAGI. There are 13 residues in the CDR3. Trimming pared 6 bases from V and 6 bases from J, leaving 15 bases between. CDR3 protein: CASSPTPRGEQYF. CDR3 in DNA: TGTGCCAGCAGCCCAACTCCACGGGGCGAGCAGTACTTC.

The V and J genes are TRBV5-6 and TRBJ1-3; no reliable D call. Trimming took 4 bases from V and 0 from J, leaving 23 bases between them. Germline assignment: CDR1 SGHDT and CDR2 YYEEEE. The CDR3 length is 19 residues. CDR3 amino acids: CASSQPIGSSSNSGNTIYF. The CDR3 nucleotides read TGTGCCAGCAGCCAACCCATCGGGTCCTCTTCAAACTCTGGAAACACCATATATTTT.

This chain joins TRBV7-2 and TRBJ2-2; 14 bases align to TRBD2. V trimming: 5 bases; J trimming: 5 bases; junction bases outside the gene matches: 10. In germline, CDR1 is SGHTA, CDR2 FQGNSA. CDR3 length: 18 amino acids. The CDR3 bases are TGTGCCAGCAGCCTAACCCGGACTAGCGGGGGGCGTACCGGGGAGCTGTTTTTT. It yields the protein CASSLTRTSGGRTGELFF.

This chain links TRBV15 with TRBJ2-2; tentative D call: TRBD1 (6 bases). Germline V gives CDR1 LNHNV, CDR2 YYDKDF (reference sequence). Trimming took off 4 bases at V and 0 bases at J, with 15 bases between the two ends. This CDR3 is 17 amino acids long. This CDR3 reads CATSIGTPSANTGELFF. CDR3 nucleotides: TGTGCCACCAGCATTGGGACACCCTCTGCGAACACCGGGGAGCTGTTTTTT.

This clone has a handful of counts. The chain is built from TRBV4-2 and TRBJ1-4; D may be TRBD1 (5 bases). The V gene lost 1 base and the J gene lost 5 bases, with 8 bases spanning the gap. This CDR3 contains 14 residues. From germline, CDR1 is LGHNA and CDR2 YNFKEQ. The DNA for the CDR3 is TGTGCCAGCAGCCAAGGGGGGGGAAATGAAAAACTGTTTTTT. The encoded protein is CASSQGGGNEKLFF.

J is TRBJ2-5 and V is TRBV19; 10 bases agree with TRBD1. The germline V gene has CDR1 LNHDA and CDR2 SQIVND (reference sequence). The CDR3 runs to 15 residues. J gave up 5 bases and V 3 bases, and 6 bases lay outside the gene matches. CDR3 in DNA: TGTGCCAGTAGTATTAGACAGGGGGCGGGGGAGACCCAGTACTTC. Translating gives CASSIRQGAGETQYF.

This chain connects TRBV19 to TRBJ1-1; 12 bases agree with TRBD1. V was clipped by 6 bases and J by 5 bases; unmatched bases: 10. CDR1 is LNHDA, CDR2 SQIVND, per germline (reference sequence). The CDR3 covers 16 residues. The CDR3 DNA follows: TGTGCCAGTAGGGTCCCGGGACAGGGGGCGGGGACTGAAGCTTTCTTT. Translation gives CASRVPGQGAGTEAFF.

This sequence joins TRBV5-5 and TRBJ1-1, with TRBD1 as a possible D gene (5 bases). CDR1 and CDR2 (germline): SGHKS, YYEKEE (reference sequence). Trimming took off 2 bases at V and 0 bases at J, with 8 bases between the two ends. This CDR3 is 14 amino acids long. The CDR3 reads CASSFAGMNTEAFF. In DNA form, the CDR3 reads TGTGCCAGCAGCTTTGCAGGGATGAACACTGAAGCTTTCTTT. Together with reference TRBV5-5 and TRBJ1-1, the CDR3 gives the full variable domain: DAGVTQSPTHLIKTRGQQVTLRCSPISGHKSVSWYQQVLGQGPQFIFQYYEKEERGRGNFPDRFSARQFPNYSSELNVNALLLGDSALYLCASSFAGMNTEAFFGQGTRLTVV.

The chain carries TRBV14 and TRBJ1-2; 8 nucleotides match TRBD1. Trimming at V came to 4 bases and at J to 1 base, leaving 8 bases not matched to a gene. Germline V CDR1 and CDR2: SGHDN, FVKESK. The CDR3 contains 16 residues. The CDR3 bases are TGTGCCAGCAGCCGAAGACAGGGGACCCTTAACTATGGCTACACCTTC. This gives the protein CASSRRQGTLNYGYTF.

This sequence joins TRBV19 and TRBJ2-2, with D possibly being TRBD2 (6 bases). The ends were cut back, 8 bases at V and 3 bases at J, with 16 bases in the middle. Looked up from germline, CDR1 is LNHDA and CDR2 is SQIVND (reference sequence). This CDR3 is built from 15 residues. The CDR3, as DNA: TGTGCCAGTTGTTTCAGGACGGGGGACACCGGGGAGCTGTTTTTT. Translation: CASCFRTGDTGELFF.

The chain couples TRBV5-6 to TRBJ2-1; 10 bases map to TRBD2. Germline CDR1 SGHDT, CDR2 YYEEEE. This CDR3 is 14 amino acids long. V was pared by 3 bases and J by 6 bases, with 3 bases of the junction left unmatched. This CDR3 reads CASSSGTSVNEQFF. CDR3 nucleotide sequence: TGTGCCAGCAGCTCCGGGACTAGCGTCAATGAGCAGTTCTTC.

The rearrangement links TRBV6-1 to TRBJ2-7; D unresolved. The germline V gene has CDR1 MNHNS and CDR2 SASEGT. The CDR3 spans 16 residues. The V end lost 2 bases, the J end lost 2 bases, and 16 bases lay between the germline ends. The CDR3 sequence is CASSELPGQKTYEQYF. CDR3 coding DNA: TGTGCCAGCAGTGAATTACCAGGTCAGAAGACCTACGAGCAGTACTTC.

The chain carries TRBV30 and TRBJ1-4; D remains ambiguous. V was shortened by 0 bases and J by 4 bases, with 15 bases between the two germline ends. The CDR3 loop spans 16 amino acids. CDR1 and CDR2 from the germline V gene are GTSNPN and SVGIG (reference sequence). The CDR3 sequence: CAWSVSPPRNNEKLFF. Here the CDR3 DNA reads TGTGCCTGGAGTGTAAGTCCCCCCAGGAATAATGAAAAACTGTTTTTT.

V is TRBV9 and J is TRBJ1-3; 7 positions agree with TRBD1. Trimming cost V 0 bases and J 4 bases; bases outside gene matches: 16. Germline V gives CDR1 SGDLS, CDR2 YYNGEE. This CDR3 contains 19 residues. The CDR3 here is CASSVGDSSLTLRGNTIYF. The CDR3 DNA reads TGTGCCAGCAGCGTAGGGGACAGCTCTCTAACCTTGAGGGGAAACACCATATATTTT.

The V call is TRBV30, the J call TRBJ2-3; D is possibly TRBD1 (6 bases). Germline V gene lookup returns CDR1 GTSNPN and CDR2 SVGIG (reference sequence). This CDR3 spans 14 amino acids. V was cut by 3 bases and J by 2 bases, with 12 bases left in between. CDR3 sequence: CAWSGTLYTDTQYF. Here the CDR3 DNA reads TGTGCCTGGAGCGGGACACTTTACACAGATACGCAGTATTTT.

The chain recombines TRBV5-4 with TRBJ2-7; tentative D call: TRBD2 (6 bases). V lost 3 bases and J 5 bases, leaving 15 bases between the germline ends. CDR3 length: 14 amino acids. CDR1 and CDR2 from the germline V gene are SGHNT and YYREEE (reference sequence). The CDR3 is CASSSRLVQDEQYF. CDR3 coding DNA: TGTGCCAGCAGCTCTAGACTAGTTCAGGACGAGCAGTACTTC.

The genes are TRBV11-2 and TRBJ2-3; a possible D gene is TRBD2 (5 bases). V was trimmed by 2 bases and J by 2 bases, leaving 14 bases between them. This CDR3 contains 16 residues. CDR1 is SGHAT and CDR2 is FQNNGV in the germline V gene. CDR3 amino acids: CASSLRVAGLTDTQYF. CDR3 DNA sequence: TGTGCCAGCAGCTTAAGGGTGGCGGGCCTCACAGATACGCAGTATTTT.

The chain couples TRBV7-2 to TRBJ2-2, with TRBD1 as a possible D gene (5 bases). CDR3 size: 17 residues. V was shortened by 5 bases and J by 2 bases, with 18 bases between the two germline ends. Germline CDR1 is SGHTA and CDR2 is FQGNSA. This chain's CDR3 is CASSPRGQTTNTGELFF. The CDR3 bases are TGTGCCAGCAGCCCTAGGGGCCAGACCACTAACACCGGGGAGCTGTTTTTT.

V gene TRBV4-1 combines with J gene TRBJ1-1; maybe TRBD1 (6 bases). V was trimmed by 3 bases and J by 7 bases, leaving 21 bases between them. Germline loops: CDR1 MGHRA, CDR2 YSYEKL. The length of the CDR3 is 16 residues. CDR3 loop: CASSQDRPIIRIEAFF. DNA for the CDR3: TGCGCCAGCAGCCAGGACAGACCGATTATCAGGATTGAAGCTTTCTTT.